The rows below give T cell receptor beta chains drawn from one sample of a study of blood T cell repertoires in COVID-19. The table came from immunoSEQ multiplex PCR; TCRdb's copy has only in-frame clones and leaves some out. The sample lists tens of thousands of clones; 89% were seen once. Specimen: peripheral blood. The receptors stem from a woman aged 60-75 years with active COVID-19. The CDR3 runs from the conserved cysteine through the conserved F or W. A D gene is named only where the DNA matches it firmly. The size of a clone is reported for some rows only, either as once, few or many, or as a class for expanded clones.

d_call: TRBD1
j_call: TRBJ1-5
v_call: TRBV5-6
clone_size: -
cdr3_length: 16
cdr3_nt: TGTGCCAGCAGCATTGGACAGGCGTGGAGCAATCAGCCCCAGCATTTT
cdr3_aa: CASSIGQAWSNQPQHF

d_call: TRBD2
j_call: TRBJ2-3
v_call: TRBV9
clone_size: -
cdr3_length: 15
cdr3_nt: TGTGCCAGCACCTCGCGCGGGGGGGCAGCTGATACGCAGTATTTT
cdr3_aa: CASTSRGGAADTQYF

d_call: -
j_call: TRBJ2-7
v_call: TRBV3-1/TRBV3-2
clone_size: few
cdr3_length: 16
cdr3_nt: TGTGCCAGCAGCCAGAACGCCCCAGGGGTCGGGGACGAGCAGTACTTC
cdr3_aa: CASSQNAPGVGDEQYF

d_call: -
j_call: TRBJ1-3
v_call: TRBV2
clone_size: -
cdr3_length: 15
cdr3_nt: TGTGCCAGCAGCTCGGACAGCATCTCTGGAAACACCATATATTTT
cdr3_aa: CASSSDSISGNTIYF

d_call: TRBD2
j_call: TRBJ2-5
v_call: TRBV7-2
clone_size: -
cdr3_length: 15
cdr3_nt: TGTGCCAGCAGCTTTTCTAGCGGGGTCCTAGAGACCCAGTACTTC
cdr3_aa: CASSFSSGVLETQYF

d_call: TRBD1
j_call: TRBJ1-3
v_call: TRBV3-1/TRBV3-2
clone_size: -
cdr3_length: 16
cdr3_nt: TGTGCCAGCAGCCAAGTGGATCAGGGGGCTAGGAACACCATATATTTT
cdr3_aa: CASSQVDQGARNTIYF

d_call: TRBD1
j_call: TRBJ2-7
v_call: TRBV19
clone_size: -
cdr3_length: 14
cdr3_nt: TGTGCCAGTAGTCCGGGACAGGAAGGCTACGAGCAGTACTTC
cdr3_aa: CASSPGQEGYEQYF

d_call: TRBD1
j_call: TRBJ1-4
v_call: TRBV19
clone_size: once
cdr3_length: 15
cdr3_nt: TGTGCCAGTAGTATCCAGGGGGCCGGGGATGAAAAACTGTTTTTT
cdr3_aa: CASSIQGAGDEKLFF

d_call: -
j_call: TRBJ1-1
v_call: TRBV7-9
clone_size: once
cdr3_length: 13
cdr3_nt: TGTGCCAGCAGCTTAGCCGCGGCCAACGAAGCTTTCTTT
cdr3_aa: CASSLAAANEAFF

d_call: -
j_call: TRBJ2-7
v_call: TRBV5-1
clone_size: -
cdr3_length: 15
cdr3_nt: TGCGCCAGCAGCTTGGGACCAGGGGAGTACTACGAGCAGTACTTC
cdr3_aa: CASSLGPGEYYEQYF

d_call: TRBD2
j_call: TRBJ2-2
v_call: TRBV5-6
clone_size: -
cdr3_length: 15
cdr3_nt: TGTGCCAGCAGCTTGAGTAGCGGGGGGATCGGGGAGCTGTTTTTT
cdr3_aa: CASSLSSGGIGELFF

d_call: TRBD1
j_call: TRBJ1-2
v_call: TRBV7-2
clone_size: -
cdr3_length: 14
cdr3_nt: TGTGCCAGCAGCCGGGACAGGACCAACTATGGCTACACCTTC
cdr3_aa: CASSRDRTNYGYTF

d_call: TRBD2
j_call: TRBJ2-3
v_call: TRBV4-1
clone_size: -
cdr3_length: 14
cdr3_nt: TGCGCCAGCAGCCAACAAGCGGGGGCCGATACGCAGTATTTT
cdr3_aa: CASSQQAGADTQYF

d_call: TRBD2
j_call: TRBJ2-5
v_call: TRBV9
clone_size: -
cdr3_length: 16
cdr3_nt: TGTGCCAGCAGCGCATCGGGACTAGCGCACCAAGAGACCCAGTACTTC
cdr3_aa: CASSASGLAHQETQYF

d_call: TRBD2
j_call: TRBJ2-1
v_call: TRBV10-3
clone_size: -
cdr3_length: 14
cdr3_nt: TGTGCCATCAGTGTGGGAGCGGGGGACAATGAGCAGTTCTTC
cdr3_aa: CAISVGAGDNEQFF

d_call: TRBD1
j_call: TRBJ2-7
v_call: TRBV29-1
clone_size: -
cdr3_length: 14
cdr3_nt: TGCAGCGCAGCCATGGGGACAGGGGGGTACGAACAGTACTTC
cdr3_aa: CSAAMGTGGYEQYF

d_call: -
j_call: TRBJ1-4
v_call: TRBV6-6
clone_size: -
cdr3_length: 16
cdr3_nt: TGTGCCAGCAGCCCCGTCCGACAGACAACTAATGAAAAACTGTTTTTT
cdr3_aa: CASSPVRQTTNEKLFF

d_call: TRBD1
j_call: TRBJ1-2
v_call: TRBV9
clone_size: once
cdr3_length: 15
cdr3_nt: TGTGCCAGCAGCGTATATCGGGACAGGGCCCGTGGCTACACCTTC
cdr3_aa: CASSVYRDRARGYTF

d_call: -
j_call: TRBJ2-3
v_call: TRBV6-2/TRBV6-3
clone_size: -
cdr3_length: 16
cdr3_nt: TGTGCCAGCAGTTGGGATAGCAGGGTCGGCACAGATACGCAGTATTTT
cdr3_aa: CASSWDSRVGTDTQYF

d_call: TRBD1
j_call: TRBJ2-5
v_call: TRBV2
clone_size: -
cdr3_length: 13
cdr3_nt: TGTGCCAGCAGTGGACAGGGTAGAGGGGCCCAGTACTTC
cdr3_aa: CASSGQGRGAQYF

d_call: TRBD1
j_call: TRBJ2-7
v_call: TRBV18
clone_size: -
cdr3_length: 14
cdr3_nt: TGTGCCAGCTCACTCGCCGGGACAGAATACGAGCAGTACTTC
cdr3_aa: CASSLAGTEYEQYF

d_call: TRBD1
j_call: TRBJ1-3
v_call: TRBV7-9
clone_size: -
cdr3_length: 16
cdr3_nt: TGTGCCAGCAGCTTACTTCAAGGACAGGGTACAGACACCATATATTTT
cdr3_aa: CASSLLQGQGTDTIYF

d_call: -
j_call: TRBJ1-2
v_call: TRBV7-8
clone_size: -
cdr3_length: 13
cdr3_nt: TGTGCCAGCAGCTCCTCTTCAGGCTATGGCTACACCTTC
cdr3_aa: CASSSSSGYGYTF

d_call: TRBD1
j_call: TRBJ1-2
v_call: TRBV30
clone_size: -
cdr3_length: 13
cdr3_nt: TGTGCCTGGACCCGACAGGGGGGTGATGGCTACACCTTC
cdr3_aa: CAWTRQGGDGYTF